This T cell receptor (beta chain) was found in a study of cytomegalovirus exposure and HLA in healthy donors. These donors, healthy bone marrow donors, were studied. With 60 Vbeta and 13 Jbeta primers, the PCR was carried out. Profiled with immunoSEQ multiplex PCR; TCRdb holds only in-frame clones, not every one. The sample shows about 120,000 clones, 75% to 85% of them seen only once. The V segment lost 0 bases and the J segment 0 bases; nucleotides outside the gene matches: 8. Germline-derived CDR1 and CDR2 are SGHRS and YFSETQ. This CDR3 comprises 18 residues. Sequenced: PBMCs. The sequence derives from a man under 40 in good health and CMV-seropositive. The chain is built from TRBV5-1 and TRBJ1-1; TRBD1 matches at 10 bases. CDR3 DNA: TGCGCCAGCAGCTTGGAAGGGGACAGGGGTCCCATGAACACTGAAGCTTTCTTT. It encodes CASSLEGDRGPMNTEAFF.